Each of the 31 T cell receptor beta chains below was sequenced from the same sample in a study of blood T cell repertoires in COVID-19. Profiled with immunoSEQ multiplex PCR; TCRdb holds only in-frame clones, not every one. This sample has about 670,000 clones, with 85% to 90% found just once. The specimen sequenced was peripheral blood. The receptor source for this set is a young woman with acute or convalescent COVID-19.

This chain links TRBV7-9 with TRBJ1-1; a possible D gene is TRBD1 (6 bases). The V end lost 5 bases, the J end lost 1 base, and 11 bases lay between the germline ends. CDR3 length: 14 amino acids. Germline V gene lookup returns CDR1 SEHNR and CDR2 FQNEAQ (reference sequence). The DNA for the CDR3 is TGTGCCAGCAGCGCAAGACAGGAGAACACTGAAGCTTTCTTT. Its translation: CASSARQENTEAFF.

This clone was counted a few times. The chain joins TRBV6-5 to TRBJ1-2, with D possibly TRBD1 on 6 matching bases. This CDR3 contains 14 residues. Trimming took off 6 bases at V and 8 bases at J, with 19 bases between the two ends. Germline CDR1 and CDR2: MNHEY and SVGAGI. Here the CDR3 DNA reads TGTGCCAGCAGCCCCGTTGAGGGGGTGAGAGGCTACACCTTC. Its protein product is CASSPVEGVRGYTF.

This chain joins TRBV29-1 and TRBJ1-2, with 7 bases fitting TRBD1. Trimming cost V 2 bases and J 8 bases; bases outside gene matches: 5. Germline-derived CDR1 and CDR2 are SQVTM and ANQGSEA. The CDR3 runs 12 residues. CDR3 protein: CSVEKQGYGYTF. The DNA of the CDR3 is TGCAGCGTTGAAAAACAGGGGTACGGCTACACCTTC.

The chain combines TRBV6-5 with TRBJ1-1; 8 bases match TRBD1. CDR1 and CDR2 from the germline V gene are MNHEY and SVGAGI. J lost 5 bases, V lost 0 bases, and 5 bases had no gene match. This CDR3 contains 15 residues. CDR3 amino acids: CASSYSVTGATEAFF. The CDR3 coding sequence is TGTGCCAGCAGTTACTCGGTGACAGGGGCGACTGAAGCTTTCTTT.

The gene calls are TRBV6-2 or TRBV6-3 and TRBJ2-2; TRBD1 might be the D (5 bases). V was clipped by 6 bases and J by 6 bases, with 14 bases between them. The CDR3 is 14 residues long. CDR1 and CDR2 (germline): MNHEY, SVGEGT. The CDR3: CASSSDRNPGELFF. The CDR3 DNA follows: TGTGCCAGCAGCTCCGACAGAAACCCCGGGGAGCTGTTTTTT.

The gene calls are TRBV5-5 and TRBJ2-3; TRBD2 aligns across 8 bases. The CDR3 totals 15 residues. V trimming: 4 bases; J trimming: 5 bases; junction bases outside the gene matches: 9. Germline-derived CDR1 and CDR2 are SGHKS and YYEKEE (reference sequence). The CDR3 protein is CASSVTGGAVDTQYF. CDR3 bases: TGTGCCAGCAGCGTAACCGGGGGGGCGGTAGATACGCAGTATTTT.

About this clone: The junction differs from germline at one of its ends, possibly a read error. The CDR3 sequence is CASSLATGGRGAFF. CDR3 sequence (DNA): TGTGCCAGCAGCCTAGCGACAGGGGGGCGTGGAGCTTTCTTT. The chain uses TRBV7-2 and TRBJ1-1; 9 nucleotides agree with TRBD1. The CDR3 has 14 amino acids. CDR1 and CDR2 from the germline V gene are SGHTA and FQGNSA. Full variable domain (outside the CDR3, taken from reference TRBV7-2 and TRBJ1-1): GAGVSQSPSNKVTEKGKDVELRCDPISGHTALYWYRQSLGQGLEFLIYFQGNSAPDKSGLPSDRFSAERTGGSVSTLTIQRTQQEDSAVYLCASSLATGGRGAFFGQGTRLTVV.

The J gene is TRBJ1-2, the V gene TRBV6-5, with D possibly being TRBD1 (6 bases). Trimming pared 0 bases from V and 4 bases from J, leaving 12 bases between. This CDR3 contains 15 residues. Germline V CDR1 and CDR2: MNHEY, SVGAGI. The CDR3 bases are TGTGCCAGCAGTTACTCAGGGACATCACCCTATGGCTACACCTTC. This gives the protein CASSYSGTSPYGYTF.

The chain has TRBV18 and TRBJ1-4; 7 positions match TRBD1. The V gene's germline CDR1 is KGHSH and CDR2 LQKENI. The CDR3 loop spans 15 amino acids. The V segment lost 5 bases and the J segment 3 bases; nucleotides outside the gene matches: 6. CDR3 bases: TGTGCCAGCTCAACGACAGGGAGAGCTAATGAAAAACTGTTTTTT. Protein sequence: CASSTTGRANEKLFF. The full variable domain, in which reference TRBV18 and TRBJ1-4 provide the parts outside the CDR3, is NAGVMQNPRHLVRRRGQEARLRCSPMKGHSHVYWYRQLPEEGLKFMVYLQKENIIDESGMPKERFSAEFPKEGPSILRIQQVVRGDSAAYFCASSTTGRANEKLFFGSGTQLSVL.

This clone came up a few times. J is TRBJ1-3 and V is TRBV9; the D gene is possibly TRBD1 (5 bases). V lost 5 bases and J 0 bases, leaving 9 bases between the germline ends. This CDR3 is built from 14 residues. The germline V gene has CDR1 SGDLS and CDR2 YYNGEE. CDR3 coding DNA: TGTGCCAGCAGTCGGGACTTCTCTGGAAACACCATATATTTT. Residues: CASSRDFSGNTIYF.

The V gene is TRBV9, the J gene TRBJ2-2; 9 nucleotides align to TRBD2. V was pared by 3 bases and J by 4 bases, with 7 bases of the junction left unmatched. Per the germline V gene, CDR1 is SGDLS and CDR2 is YYNGEE. The CDR3 sequence is 16 residues long. The chain's CDR3 is CASSGGGGAVTGELFF. The DNA for the CDR3 is TGTGCCAGCAGCGGAGGCGGGGGGGCGGTCACCGGGGAGCTGTTTTTT.

This clone was observed once. The chain combines TRBV5-1 with TRBJ1-1, with TRBD1 matching over 7 bases. The CDR3 runs to 14 residues. After removal of 4 bases from V and 3 bases from J, the junction contained 6 bases not matched to a gene. Germline V gene data show CDR1 as SGHRS and CDR2 as YFSETQ. The CDR3 DNA is TGCGCCAGCAGCCGACAGGGCGATGACACTGAAGCTTTCTTT. This gives the protein CASSRQGDDTEAFF.

In its sample, this clone was seen a few times. The V gene is TRBV4-3, the J gene TRBJ2-1; D gene unclear. Germline assignment: CDR1 LGHNA and CDR2 YSLEER. V was clipped by 1 base and J by 2 bases, with 3 bases between them. This CDR3 contains 13 residues. The CDR3 spells CASSQGAYNEQFF. The CDR3 nucleotides are TGCGCCAGCAGCCAAGGAGCCTACAATGAGCAGTTCTTC.

This rearrangement joins TRBV6-5 to TRBJ1-2; TRBD1 aligns across 8 bases. V shed 2 bases and J 3 bases; nucleotides not matched to a gene: 8. This CDR3 is built from 16 residues. Germline CDR1 reads MNHEY; CDR2 reads SVGAGI. The DNA for the CDR3 is TGTGCCAGCAGTTACAATCGACAGGGGTTGGACTATGGCTACACCTTC. Amino acids: CASSYNRQGLDYGYTF.

The chain has TRBV27 and TRBJ1-5; D not resolved. V lost 4 bases to trimming and J lost 2 bases, with 21 bases between them. CDR3 length equals 18 residues. Looked up from germline, CDR1 is MNHEY and CDR2 is SMNVEV (reference sequence). In DNA form, the CDR3 reads TGTGCCAGCAGTTCCCTCCGACAATTTAGGAGGGGCAATCAGCCCCAGCATTTT. It encodes CASSSLRQFRRGNQPQHF.

CDR3: CASMSFLRTGTGGGYTF. As DNA, the CDR3 is TGTGCCAGCATGTCATTCCTTCGGACCGGGACAGGGGGTGGCTACACCTTC. This chain links TRBV2 with TRBJ1-2, with 11 positions matching TRBD1. This CDR3 comprises 17 residues. Germline CDR1 reads SNHLY; CDR2 reads FYNNEI. Trimming removed 7 bases from V and 7 bases from J; junction bases left unmatched: 17.

The chain uses TRBV25-1 and TRBJ2-7; D is perhaps TRBD1 (6 bases). V dropped 1 base and J dropped 2 bases, with 9 bases sitting between them. The CDR3 has 14 amino acids. Germline CDR1 reads MGHDK; CDR2 reads SYGVNS. CDR3: CASSESSGAYEQYF. In DNA form, the CDR3 reads TGTGCCAGCAGTGAATCGTCAGGGGCCTACGAGCAGTACTTC.

The chain has TRBV12-5 and TRBJ1-1; a possible D gene is TRBD1 (6 bases). V was trimmed by 5 bases and J by 4 bases, leaving 14 bases between them. Germline CDR1 LGHNT, CDR2 FRNRAP. CDR3 length: 14 residues. The CDR3: CASGPRDRRTEAFF. The CDR3, as DNA: TGTGCTAGTGGTCCCCGCGACAGGCGCACTGAAGCTTTCTTT.

The rearrangement uses TRBV23-1 and TRBJ1-2; TRBD1 agrees at 7 bases. TRBV23-1 is an open reading frame, and its role is uncertain. Trimming cost V 3 bases and J 2 bases; bases outside gene matches: 6. CDR3 length: 15 amino acids. The DNA for the CDR3 is TGCGCCAGCAGTCAGATGGGACAGAAAAACTATGGCTACACCTTC. It translates to CASSQMGQKNYGYTF.

The chain links TRBV5-1 to TRBJ2-3; 8 nucleotides align to TRBD1. J gave up 6 bases and V 3 bases, and 6 bases lay outside the gene matches. The CDR3 consists of 14 residues. Germline assignment: CDR1 SGHRS and CDR2 YFSETQ. The CDR3 reads CASSSSGGWDTQYF. The DNA of the CDR3 is TGCGCCAGCAGCTCCTCAGGGGGCTGGGATACGCAGTATTTT.

The chain is built from TRBV11-3 and TRBJ2-5; weak D call: TRBD1 (6 bases). The CDR3 has 13 amino acids. Germline assignment: CDR1 SGHNT and CDR2 YENEEA. Between the trimmed V and J ends, which lost 4 bases and 5 bases, there was a span of 11 bases. This CDR3 reads CASSSYRDETQYF. The CDR3 coding sequence is TGTGCCAGCAGCTCCTACAGGGATGAGACCCAGTACTTC.

J is TRBJ2-5 and V is TRBV5-8, with D possibly TRBD1 on 5 matching bases. The CDR3 is 13 residues long. Between the trimmed V and J ends, which lost 0 bases and 7 bases, there was a span of 10 bases. The germline CDR1 and CDR2 sequences are SGHTS and YDEGEE. The DNA of the CDR3 is TGTGCCAGCAGCTTGGGGCAGGGCAGGACCCAGTACTTC. Protein: CASSLGQGRTQYF.

V and J are TRBV19 and TRBJ1-2; 8 positions agree with TRBD1. V lost 3 bases, J lost 4 bases, and 7 bases stayed unmatched. The CDR3 runs to 15 residues. The V gene's germline CDR1 is LNHDA and CDR2 SQIVND (reference sequence). The CDR3 nucleotides read TGTGCCAGTAGTATCACGGACAGGGCCTTCTATGGCTACACCTTC. It codes for CASSITDRAFYGYTF.

The rearrangement joins TRBV18 to TRBJ2-6; the D is unclear. The CDR3 has 13 amino acids. The ends were cut back, 0 bases at V and 11 bases at J, with 8 bases in the middle. Germline V CDR1 and CDR2: KGHSH, LQKENI. The CDR3 DNA is TGTGCCAGCTCACCACCTTCGGTAGACGTCCTGACTTTC. It yields the protein CASSPPSVDVLTF.

V usage is TRBV28 and J usage is TRBJ1-1; 7 nucleotides agree with TRBD1. The CDR3 covers 13 residues. Germline CDR1 reads MDHEN; CDR2 reads SYDVKM. Losses at the gene ends were 5 bases for V and 9 bases for J; bases not matched to a gene: 9. The CDR3 DNA is TGTGCCAGCAGTCCCCCGGACAGGAACAAAGCTTTCTTT. Translated, it gives CASSPPDRNKAFF. Based on the CDR3 plus reference TRBV28 and TRBJ1-1, the full variable domain is DVKVTQSSRYLVKRTGEKVFLECVQDMDHENMFWYRQDPGLGLRLIYFSYDVKMKEKGDIPEGYSVSREKKERFSLILESASTNQTSMYLCASSPPDRNKAFFGQGTRLTVV.

The rearrangement joins TRBV2 to TRBJ2-3, with D possibly TRBD1 on 6 matching bases. The CDR3 has 15 amino acids. V lost 2 bases and J lost 5, with 14 bases in between. The V gene's germline CDR1 is SNHLY and CDR2 FYNNEI. CDR3 nucleotides: TGTGCCAGCAGTGAATGGTGGGGGCGTGTAGATACGCAGTATTTT. This gives the protein CASSEWWGRVDTQYF.

The gene calls are TRBV25-1 and TRBJ1-1; D gene uncertain. The CDR3 is 12 residues long. Germline CDR1 and CDR2: MGHDK and SYGVNS. Trimming pared 2 bases from V and 9 bases from J, leaving 10 bases between. The CDR3 loop is CASSEVGGKAFF. CDR3 DNA sequence: TGTGCCAGCAGTGAAGTGGGAGGGAAAGCTTTCTTT.

This clone was counted between two and nine times. The genes are TRBV5-1 and TRBJ1-2, with 7 bases identical to TRBD1. The J segment lost 4 bases and the V segment lost 3 bases, leaving 9 bases of the junction unmatched. The CDR3 is made up of 15 amino acids. CDR1 and CDR2 from the germline V gene are SGHRS and YFSETQ. CDR3: CASSSLVGTAYGYTF. In DNA form, the CDR3 reads TGCGCCAGCAGCTCGCTGGTTGGGACAGCCTATGGCTACACCTTC. Together with reference TRBV5-1 and TRBJ1-2, the CDR3 gives the full variable domain: KAGVTQTPRYLIKTRGQQVTLSCSPISGHRSVSWYQQTPGQGLQFLFEYFSETQRNKGNFPGRFSGRQFSNSRSEMNVSTLELGDSALYLCASSSLVGTAYGYTFGSGTRLTVV.

The chain links TRBV5-5 to TRBJ2-1; perhaps TRBD1 as D (6 bases). Trimming left V 4 bases short and J 4 bases short, with 9 bases between. The CDR3 extends over 13 amino acids. Germline V gene data show CDR1 as SGHKS and CDR2 as YYEKEE (reference sequence). CDR3 region: CASSTQGYNEQFF. CDR3 coding DNA: TGTGCCAGCAGCACGCAGGGGTACAATGAGCAGTTCTTC.

The rearrangement links TRBV12-3 or TRBV12-4 to TRBJ1-2, with D perhaps TRBD1 (6 bases). Between the trimmed V and J ends, which lost 8 bases and 4 bases, there was a span of 14 bases. The CDR3 extends over 13 amino acids. The DNA of the CDR3 is TGTGCCAGCCTCTCGGGACATCCCTATGGCTACACCTTC. Protein product: CASLSGHPYGYTF.

This chain uses TRBV2 with TRBJ2-7, with D uncertain. V dropped 3 bases and J dropped 4 bases, with 13 bases sitting between them. Germline values: CDR1 SNHLY, CDR2 FYNNEI. The CDR3 spans 14 residues. CDR3 DNA: TGTGCCAGCAGTGATGAATACCAGTTGTACGAGCAGTACTTC. Translating it yields CASSDEYQLYEQYF.